This T cell receptor (beta chain) stems from a study of CD8 T cells in ankylosing spondylitis. Study-wide results and limits: What appeared characteristic of ankylosing spondylitis blood was a TCR beta motif of several highly homologous variants. Previously reported in reactive arthritis synovial fluid and blood were some of the motif variants. Disease-linked clones displayed a CD8+ phenotype and appeared relatively rarely in peripheral blood.

The V end was cut by 7 bases, the J end by 3 bases, with 7 bases between. Germline V gene data show CDR1 as MNHNS and CDR2 as SASEGT. The CDR3 contains 12 residues. MiXCR, run by TCRdb on the 5' RACE reads, gives a single entry per CDR3 protein. The data hold about 340,000 distinct CDR3 sequences, with approximately 15% observed a single time. Only a few counts were recorded for this clonotype. Its antigen is not known. This rearrangement joins TRBV6-1 to TRBJ1-5, with D unclear. This TCR came from a male donor with ankylosing spondylitis or in good health (not recorded which). The material sequenced was blood, either unsorted or a sorted T cell fraction (not recorded which). This CDR3 is CASMGFNQPQHF. CDR3 in DNA: TGTGCCAGCATGGGGTTCAATCAGCCCCAGCATTTT.